Listed below are T cell receptor beta chains from one sample, sequenced in a study of regulatory T cells in long-lasting Graves disease. TCRdb itself ran the multiplex PCR reads through MiXCR, one entry per CDR3 protein. Found here are roughly 530,000 distinct CDR3 sequences, more than 15% of them singletons; the top ten hold roughly 25%. These data also formed part of another study, on T cells in Graves' hyperthyroidism and ophthalmopathy.

Specimen: peripheral blood mononuclear cells (PBMCs), collected at new diagnosis, from a patient treated with antithyroid drugs. These receptors all stem from a middle-aged woman with Graves disease. The CDR3 runs from the conserved cysteine through the conserved F or W. D genes are given only for firm matches. Clone size is given for some rows only: seen once, a few or many times, or a class if the clone is expanded.

D	J	size	V	CDR3	DNA
.	TRBJ2-2	few	TRBV7-9	CASSLGRQVSGELFF	TGTGCCAGCAGCTTAGGAAGACAGGTTTCCGGGGAGCTGTTTTTT
.	TRBJ1-1	many	TRBV20-1	CSTNPTTNTEAFF	TGCAGTACCAATCCAACTACTAACACTGAAGCTTTCTTT
.	TRBJ2-7	.	TRBV6-8	CASKERPGPRSYEQYF	TGTGCCAGCAAGGAGAGACCGGGACCGCGGTCCTACGAGCAGTACTTC
TRBD2	TRBJ2-7	few	TRBV20-1	CSARSGGELSYEQYF	TGCAGTGCTAGATCCGGGGGGGAACTCTCCTACGAGCAGTACTTC
.	TRBJ1-1	.	TRBV4-1	CASSHRVASRENTEAFF	TGCGCCAGCAGCCACCGGGTAGCCTCGAGAGAGAACACTGAAGCTTTCTTT
.	TRBJ2-5	few	TRBV19	CASSRSGPNPGTQYF	TGTGCCAGTAGTAGAAGCGGGCCGAATCCAGGGACCCAGTACTTC
.	TRBJ2-2	few	TRBV7-2	CASSLNAGSLTGELFF	TGTGCCAGCAGCTTAAACGCAGGGAGTCTCACCGGGGAGCTGTTTTTT
TRBD2	TRBJ2-4	few	TRBV4-1	CASSQSGGRSVQVRNIQYF	TGCGCCAGCAGCCAATCGGGGGGGCGATCGGTTCAAGTACGAAACATTCAGTACTTC
.	TRBJ2-3	.	TRBV5-1	CASKKDTTDTQYF	TGCGCCAGCAAAAAGGATACCACAGATACGCAGTATTTT
.	TRBJ1-5	many	TRBV10-3	CAISVGRQDSNQPQHF	TGTGCCATCAGTGTGGGGCGTCAGGATAGCAATCAGCCCCAGCATTTT
TRBD1	TRBJ1-1	.	TRBV7-2	CASSLAGYRGTEAFF	TGTGCCAGCAGCTTAGCCGGATACAGGGGAACTGAAGCTTTCTTT
TRBD1	TRBJ2-3	many	TRBV6-1	CATRRGTGEDTQYF	TGTGCCACCCGAAGAGGGACAGGGGAAGATACGCAGTATTTT
TRBD1	TRBJ1-5	many	TRBV5-5	CASSGGTGQNQPQHF	TGTGCCAGCAGCGGGGGGACAGGGCAAAATCAGCCCCAGCATTTT
TRBD1	TRBJ1-2	many	TRBV27	CASSEQGFDYGYTF	TGTGCCAGCAGCGAACAGGGGTTCGACTATGGCTACACCTTC
TRBD1	TRBJ2-7	.	TRBV6-1	CASSEARGGQPIEQYF	TGTGCCAGCAGTGAAGCCCGAGGGGGACAGCCTATAGAGCAGTACTTC
.	TRBJ2-2	.	TRBV15	CATSKGGGTGELFF	TGTGCCACCAGCAAGGGGGGAGGTACCGGGGAGCTGTTTTTT
.	TRBJ2-1	.	TRBV20-1	CSAYEGSGYEQFF	TGCAGTGCTTACGAAGGCTCGGGCTATGAGCAGTTCTTC
TRBD2	TRBJ2-1	many	TRBV2	CASRFGGVEQFF	TGTGCCAGCAGGTTCGGGGGGGTCGAGCAGTTCTTC
.	TRBJ2-1	many	TRBV11-2	CASSLDLGEGNEQFF	TGTGCCAGCAGCTTAGATTTGGGAGAGGGGAATGAGCAGTTCTTC
TRBD2	TRBJ2-3	.	TRBV4-2	CASSRGLAGGVSTDTQYF	TGTGCCAGCAGCCGGGGACTAGCGGGGGGTGTTAGCACAGATACGCAGTATTTT
TRBD1	TRBJ1-2	few	TRBV6-5	CASSWEPGTGLNYGYTF	TGTGCCAGCAGTTGGGAACCCGGGACAGGGTTAAACTATGGCTACACCTTC
TRBD2	TRBJ2-7	.	TRBV12-3/TRBV12-4	CASSPGLAGGVFPCEQYF	TGTGCCAGCAGCCCGGGACTAGCGGGGGGCGTCTTTCCCTGCGAGCAGTACTTC
.	TRBJ1-6	.	TRBV12-3/TRBV12-4	CASSLNLGGNSPLHF	TGTGCCAGCAGTTTAAACTTAGGGGGAAATTCACCCCTCCACTTT
.	TRBJ1-4	.	TRBV19	CASSIAVRWSEKLFF	TGTGCCAGTAGTATAGCTGTTCGGTGGAGTGAAAAACTGTTTTTT
TRBD1	TRBJ1-1	many	TRBV10-3	CAISVQGAGTEAFF	TGTGCCATCAGTGTACAGGGGGCAGGAACTGAAGCTTTCTTT
.	TRBJ1-2	many	TRBV7-9	CASSLGREAGYTF	TGTGCCAGCAGCTTAGGGAGGGAAGCCGGCTACACCTTC
TRBD1	TRBJ1-5	few	TRBV7-9	CASSATGGPHQPQHF	TGTGCCAGCAGCGCGACAGGGGGGCCACATCAGCCCCAGCATTTT
.	TRBJ1-1	many	TRBV7-2	CASSSRGGRNTEAFF	TGTGCCAGCAGCTCAAGGGGGGGGAGGAACACTGAAGCTTTCTTT
TRBD2	TRBJ2-5	.	TRBV6-1	CASSVVTSWKETQYF	TGTGCCAGCAGTGTGGTGACTAGCTGGAAAGAGACCCAGTACTTC
.	TRBJ1-5	many	TRBV2	CASTGDGNQPQHF	TGTGCCAGCACTGGGGACGGGAATCAGCCCCAGCATTTT
.	TRBJ2-5	.	TRBV20-1	CSAELPGLQQETQYF	TGCAGTGCTGAACTACCGGGACTCCAACAAGAGACCCAGTACTTC
.	TRBJ2-7	many	TRBV2	CASDRADGGYEQYF	TGTGCCAGCGACCGCGCCGACGGGGGCTACGAGCAGTACTTC
TRBD1	TRBJ2-5	many	TRBV2	CASKPTGGPRETQYF	TGTGCCAGCAAGCCGACAGGGGGGCCTCGGGAGACCCAGTACTTC
.	TRBJ1-3	many	TRBV3-1	CASSQQGLGNTIYF	TGTGCCAGCAGCCAACAGGGTCTTGGAAACACCATATATTTT
.	TRBJ1-4	few	TRBV6-1	CATLGQSNEKLFF	TGTGCCACTCTAGGGCAGTCTAATGAAAAACTGTTTTTT
.	TRBJ1-4	.	TRBV5-1	CASSAGGTDNEKLFF	TGCGCCAGCAGCGCAGGCGGGACGGACAATGAAAAACTGTTTTTT
.	TRBJ2-1	many	TRBV5-1	CASSLAAKRNEQFF	TGCGCCAGCAGCTTGGCCGCTAAGAGGAATGAGCAGTTCTTC
TRBD1	TRBJ2-1	.	TRBV5-1	CASEGGQGRSYNEQFF	TGCGCCAGCGAGGGGGGACAGGGGAGATCCTACAATGAGCAGTTCTTC
.	TRBJ1-1	.	TRBV5-6	CASSLVGVQAEAFF	TGTGCCAGCAGCTTGGTAGGGGTTCAGGCTGAAGCTTTCTTT
.	TRBJ2-2	.	TRBV27	CASSLSRSGGGELFF	TGTGCCAGCAGTTTATCGCGGAGCGGCGGGGGGGAGCTGTTTTTT
TRBD1	TRBJ1-3	.	TRBV3-1	CASSTPGTGAGNTIYF	TGTGCCAGCAGCACTCCCGGGACAGGGGCTGGAAACACCATATATTTT
TRBD2	TRBJ2-4	.	TRBV20-1	CSATLAGENIQYF	TGCAGTGCTACCCTAGCGGGAGAAAACATTCAGTACTTC